These T cell receptor beta chains were read from a single sample in a study of siplizumab effects on memory and regulatory T cells. The data were produced by immunoSEQ multiplex PCR, yet TCRdb's version contains in-frame clones alone and is incomplete. Of roughly 69,000 clones detected, 75% to 90% appear once; the ten largest clones hold approximately 3.4%. Sequenced input: memory CD4+ T cells sorted from blood. The receptors were sampled from a human donor in good health. CDR3s include the opening cysteine and the closing phenylalanine or tryptophan. Fields, in order: V gene, J gene, clone size, D gene, CDR3 protein, CDR3 DNA. The D gene is left open where the match is weak. Only part of the rows carry a size: once, few, many, or a class if the clone is expanded.

V gene: TRBV6-6
J gene: TRBJ2-3
clone size: NA
D gene: TRBD1
CDR3 protein: CASSTGQGVTDTQYF
CDR3 DNA: TGTGCCAGCAGCACGGGACAGGGCGTCACAGATACGCAGTATTTT

V gene: TRBV27
J gene: TRBJ2-1
clone size: NA
D gene: TRBD1
CDR3 protein: CASCDLSGGSEQFF
CDR3 DNA: TGTGCCAGTTGCGATTTATCAGGGGGTAGTGAGCAGTTCTTC

V gene: TRBV28
J gene: TRBJ1-1
clone size: NA
D gene: NA
CDR3 protein: CASSLINRAREGAFF
CDR3 DNA: TGTGCCAGCAGTTTAATAAACAGGGCCCGAGAAGGAGCTTTCTTT

V gene: TRBV30
J gene: TRBJ2-7
clone size: NA
D gene: TRBD2
CDR3 protein: CAWREGSSGGYF
CDR3 DNA: TGTGCCTGGAGAGAGGGTTCTAGCGGGGGTTACTTC

V gene: TRBV5-1
J gene: TRBJ1-2
clone size: NA
D gene: NA
CDR3 protein: CASSPPGLTEGCTF
CDR3 DNA: TGCGCCAGCAGCCCGCCGGGACTTACGGAAGGCTGCACCTTC

V gene: TRBV6-6
J gene: TRBJ2-5
clone size: NA
D gene: NA
CDR3 protein: CASSYGGRGWETQYF
CDR3 DNA: TGTGCCAGCAGTTACGGCGGGCGGGGCTGGGAGACCCAGTACTTC

V gene: TRBV6-4
J gene: TRBJ1-1
clone size: NA
D gene: NA
CDR3 protein: CASSEQVNTEAFF
CDR3 DNA: TGTGCCAGCAGTGAACAGGTGAACACTGAAGCTTTCTTT

V gene: TRBV5-1
J gene: TRBJ2-5
clone size: NA
D gene: NA
CDR3 protein: CASSMGPGARETQYF
CDR3 DNA: TGCGCCAGCAGCATGGGACCGGGGGCCCGAGAGACCCAGTACTTC

V gene: TRBV5-1
J gene: TRBJ1-1
clone size: NA
D gene: NA
CDR3 protein: CASSQRASGANTEAFF
CDR3 DNA: TGCGCCAGCAGTCAAAGGGCCAGTGGGGCGAACACTGAAGCTTTCTTT

V gene: TRBV12-5
J gene: TRBJ1-5
clone size: once
D gene: TRBD1
CDR3 protein: CASGLAPLRGGDQPQHF
CDR3 DNA: TGTGCTAGTGGTTTGGCCCCCCTGAGAGGGGGCGACCAGCCCCAGCATTTT

V gene: TRBV14
J gene: TRBJ2-1
clone size: few
D gene: TRBD1
CDR3 protein: CASSPGTATSGNEQFF
CDR3 DNA: TGTGCCAGCAGCCCAGGGACAGCCACCTCGGGGAATGAGCAGTTCTTC

V gene: TRBV27
J gene: TRBJ2-3
clone size: once
D gene: NA
CDR3 protein: CASSFRSGRRSTDTQYF
CDR3 DNA: TGTGCCAGCAGTTTCCGCAGCGGACGCCGTAGCACAGATACGCAGTATTTT

V gene: TRBV15
J gene: TRBJ2-7
clone size: NA
D gene: NA
CDR3 protein: CATSFDRSTLYEQYF
CDR3 DNA: TGTGCCACCAGCTTCGACCGTAGTACCCTATACGAGCAGTACTTC

V gene: TRBV6-1
J gene: TRBJ2-5
clone size: few
D gene: TRBD2
CDR3 protein: CASTSGTSKETQYF
CDR3 DNA: TGTGCCAGCACTTCCGGGACTAGTAAGGAGACCCAGTACTTC

V gene: TRBV19
J gene: TRBJ2-1
clone size: NA
D gene: NA
CDR3 protein: CASSIYGTASYNEQFF
CDR3 DNA: TGTGCCAGTAGTATTTATGGGACGGCCTCCTACAATGAGCAGTTCTTC

V gene: TRBV2
J gene: TRBJ2-7
clone size: NA
D gene: NA
CDR3 protein: CASSDPGGPIAYEQYF
CDR3 DNA: TGTGCCAGCAGTGACCCCGGTGGGCCTATAGCCTACGAGCAGTACTTC

V gene: TRBV2
J gene: TRBJ2-2
clone size: NA
D gene: NA
CDR3 protein: CASLRSANTGELFF
CDR3 DNA: TGTGCCAGCCTTCGGTCGGCGAACACCGGGGAGCTGTTTTTT

V gene: TRBV5-1
J gene: TRBJ1-2
clone size: NA
D gene: TRBD1
CDR3 protein: CASSSLTGESGYTF
CDR3 DNA: TGCGCCAGCAGCTCCTTGACAGGGGAGAGTGGCTACACCTTC

V gene: TRBV5-1
J gene: TRBJ2-1
clone size: NA
D gene: NA
CDR3 protein: CASSSGLANEQFF
CDR3 DNA: TGCGCCAGCAGCTCGGGACTCGCCAATGAGCAGTTCTTC

V gene: TRBV29-1
J gene: TRBJ2-7
clone size: NA
D gene: NA
CDR3 protein: CSVQITYEQYF
CDR3 DNA: TGCAGCGTTCAAATCACCTACGAGCAGTACTTC

V gene: TRBV12-1
J gene: TRBJ2-3
clone size: NA
D gene: NA
CDR3 protein: CASSFALGGRLAGAETSTDTQYF
CDR3 DNA: TGTGCCAGCAGCTTTGCTTTGGGTGGGCGGCTAGCGGGGGCCGAAACTAGCACAGATACGCAGTATTTT

V gene: TRBV6-5
J gene: TRBJ2-5
clone size: NA
D gene: NA
CDR3 protein: CASSTRETQYF
CDR3 DNA: TGTGCCAGCAGTACTCGAGAGACCCAGTACTTC

V gene: TRBV5-1
J gene: TRBJ1-2
clone size: NA
D gene: NA
CDR3 protein: CASSLESPYGYTF
CDR3 DNA: TGCGCCAGCAGCTTGGAATCCCCCTATGGCTACACCTTC

V gene: TRBV2
J gene: TRBJ1-2
clone size: NA
D gene: TRBD1
CDR3 protein: CASGGQPYGYTF
CDR3 DNA: TGTGCCAGCGGGGGACAGCCCTATGGCTACACCTTC

V gene: TRBV7-3
J gene: TRBJ2-2
clone size: once
D gene: TRBD2
CDR3 protein: CASSTRAGANTGELFF
CDR3 DNA: TGTGCCAGCAGCACTCGAGCGGGGGCAAACACCGGGGAGCTGTTTTTT

V gene: TRBV29-1
J gene: TRBJ2-3
clone size: NA
D gene: NA
CDR3 protein: CSVNPGTRDTQYF
CDR3 DNA: TGCAGCGTTAACCCGGGAACGAGGGATACGCAGTATTTT

V gene: TRBV18
J gene: TRBJ1-2
clone size: NA
D gene: NA
CDR3 protein: CASSPPSIVNYGYTF
CDR3 DNA: TGTGCCAGCTCACCACCGAGCATTGTCAACTATGGCTACACCTTC

V gene: TRBV7-6
J gene: TRBJ2-7
clone size: NA
D gene: TRBD1
CDR3 protein: CASSLGSSGGSYEQYF
CDR3 DNA: TGTGCCAGCAGCTTAGGGTCGTCAGGGGGCTCCTACGAGCAGTACTTC

V gene: TRBV7-9
J gene: TRBJ1-2
clone size: NA
D gene: NA
CDR3 protein: CASGRDLNYGYTF
CDR3 DNA: TGTGCCAGCGGTCGGGACCTTAACTATGGCTACACCTTC

V gene: TRBV19
J gene: TRBJ2-5
clone size: NA
D gene: NA
CDR3 protein: CASCPGGGGKTQYF
CDR3 DNA: TGTGCCAGTTGCCCTGGAGGGGGCGGGAAGACCCAGTACTTC

V gene: TRBV5-1
J gene: TRBJ2-6
clone size: NA
D gene: NA
CDR3 protein: CASSLFMTGANVLTF
CDR3 DNA: TGCGCCAGCAGCTTGTTTATGACTGGGGCCAACGTCCTGACTTTC

V gene: TRBV6-5
J gene: TRBJ2-7
clone size: NA
D gene: TRBD1
CDR3 protein: CASSSPGQGYYEQYF
CDR3 DNA: TGTGCCAGCAGTTCCCCGGGACAGGGGTACTACGAGCAGTACTTC

V gene: TRBV27
J gene: TRBJ2-5
clone size: NA
D gene: NA
CDR3 protein: CASSPTGFLKTQYF
CDR3 DNA: TGTGCCAGCAGCCCTACGGGATTTCTAAAGACCCAGTACTTC

V gene: TRBV4-1
J gene: TRBJ1-2
clone size: NA
D gene: NA
CDR3 protein: CASSQDLRGDRGYTF
CDR3 DNA: TGCGCCAGCAGCCAAGATCTGAGGGGTGACAGGGGCTACACCTTC